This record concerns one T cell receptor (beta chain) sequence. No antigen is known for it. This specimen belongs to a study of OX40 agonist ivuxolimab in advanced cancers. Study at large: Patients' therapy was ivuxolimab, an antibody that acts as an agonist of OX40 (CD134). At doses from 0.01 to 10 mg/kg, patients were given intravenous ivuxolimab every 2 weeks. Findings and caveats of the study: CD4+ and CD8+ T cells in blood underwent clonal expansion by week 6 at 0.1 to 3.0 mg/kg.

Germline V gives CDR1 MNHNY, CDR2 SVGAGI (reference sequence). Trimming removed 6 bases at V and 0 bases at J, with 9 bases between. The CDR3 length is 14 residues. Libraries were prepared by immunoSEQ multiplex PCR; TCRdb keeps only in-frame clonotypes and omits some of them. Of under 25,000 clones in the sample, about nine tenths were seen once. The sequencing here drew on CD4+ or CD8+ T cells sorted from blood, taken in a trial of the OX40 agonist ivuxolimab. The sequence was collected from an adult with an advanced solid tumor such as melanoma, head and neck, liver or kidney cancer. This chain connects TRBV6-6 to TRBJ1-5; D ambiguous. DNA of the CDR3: TGTGCCAGCAGGCGAGCTTATAGCAATCAGCCCCAGCATTTT. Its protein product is CASRRAYSNQPQHF.